The 10 T cell receptor beta chains listed next were all sequenced from one sample in a study of cytomegalovirus exposure and HLA in healthy donors. The PCR used 60 Vbeta and 13 Jbeta primers. This table comes from immunoSEQ multiplex PCR, and its TCRdb copy is limited to in-frame clones, with some not included. Of around 120,000 clones detected, approximately 78% appear once; the ten largest clones hold 6.3%. The sample taken for sequencing was PBMCs. The receptors here all came from a woman aged 40-49 years in good health and CMV-seronegative.

V and J are TRBV28 and TRBJ2-3; 13 nucleotides match TRBD2. Germline V gene data show CDR1 as MDHEN and CDR2 as SYDVKM. The ends lost 7 bases at V and 2 bases at J; junction bases unmatched: 6. This CDR3 contains 16 residues. CDR3 in amino acids: CASIGTSGEYTDTQYF. CDR3 sequence (DNA): TGTGCCAGCATCGGGACTAGCGGGGAATACACAGATACGCAGTATTTT. The entire variable domain, with the rest obtained from reference TRBV28 and TRBJ2-3, is as follows: DVKVTQSSRYLVKRTGEKVFLECVQDMDHENMFWYRQDPGLGLRLIYFSYDVKMKEKGDIPEGYSVSREKKERFSLILESASTNQTSMYLCASIGTSGEYTDTQYFGPGTRLTVL.

The J gene is TRBJ1-2, the V gene TRBV15; D is undetermined. Germline loops: CDR1 LNHNV, CDR2 YYDKDF (reference sequence). V was shortened by 5 bases and J by 0 bases, with 7 bases between the two germline ends. The CDR3 length is 13 residues. The CDR3 here is CATSGGANYGYTF. The CDR3 DNA is TGTGCCACCAGCGGCGGAGCTAACTATGGCTACACCTTC.

The chain uses TRBV5-5 and TRBJ1-4, with a possible D match to TRBD1 (6 bases). Trimming took off 0 bases at V and 5 bases at J, with 14 bases between the two ends. CDR3 length: 16 amino acids. Germline loops: CDR1 SGHKS, CDR2 YYEKEE (reference sequence). CDR3 in DNA: TGTGCCAGCAGCTTGGCCCTACAGGGCCCGAATGAAAAACTGTTTTTT. It translates to CASSLALQGPNEKLFF. Full variable domain (missing parts from reference TRBV5-5 and TRBJ1-4): DAGVTQSPTHLIKTRGQQVTLRCSPISGHKSVSWYQQVLGQGPQFIFQYYEKEERGRGNFPDRFSARQFPNYSSELNVNALLLGDSALYLCASSLALQGPNEKLFFGSGTQLSVL.

This clone has only a few counts. The V gene is TRBV2, the J gene TRBJ2-7, with D possibly TRBD2 on 6 matching bases. In germline, CDR1 is SNHLY, CDR2 FYNNEI. The V gene lost 8 bases and the J gene lost 0 bases, with 11 bases spanning the gap. This CDR3 contains 13 residues. Written as DNA, the CDR3 is TGTGCCAGCGTCCCCGGGAGCTCCTACGAGCAGTACTTC. Translated, it gives CASVPGSSYEQYF.

The chain employs TRBV29-1 and TRBJ2-7; TRBD1 is a possible D gene (5 bases). The germline V gene has CDR1 SQVTM and CDR2 ANQGSEA. V was trimmed by 5 bases and J by 1 base, leaving 9 bases between them. This CDR3 region has 12 residues. The CDR3 DNA reads as TGCAGCGTTCGTACAGGATCCTACGAGCAGTACTTC. It codes for CSVRTGSYEQYF.

This clone came up once. The rearrangement links TRBV5-5 to TRBJ2-1; TRBD2 agrees at 9 bases. The J segment lost 0 bases and the V segment lost 2 bases, leaving 3 bases of the junction unmatched. Germline V gives CDR1 SGHKS, CDR2 YYEKEE (reference sequence). This CDR3 has 16 amino acids. The CDR3 DNA sequence: TGTGCCAGCAGCTTAGCGACTAGCGGCTCCTACAATGAGCAGTTCTTC. Translated, it gives CASSLATSGSYNEQFF.

This sequence joins TRBV6-5 and TRBJ2-7; the match to TRBD1 covers 7 bases. Germline assignment: CDR1 MNHEY and CDR2 SVGAGI. The CDR3 has 14 residues. V lost 6 bases, J lost 0 bases, and 5 bases stayed unmatched. Written as DNA, the CDR3 is TGTGCCAGCAGCTTACAGGGGTACTCCTACGAGCAGTACTTC. Residues: CASSLQGYSYEQYF.

The V gene is TRBV28, the J gene TRBJ2-1, with 13 positions matching TRBD2. The CDR3 runs to 15 residues. Germline V gene lookup returns CDR1 MDHEN and CDR2 SYDVKM. Losses at the gene ends were 4 bases for V and 8 bases for J; bases not matched to a gene: 5. DNA of the CDR3: TGTGCCAGCAGTTCCCAGACTAGCGGGAGGCATGAGCAGTTCTTC. Translation gives CASSSQTSGRHEQFF.

The CDR3 sequence: CASSRDRDHTEAFF. The CDR3 DNA reads TGTGCCAGCTCAAGGGACAGGGATCACACTGAAGCTTTCTTT. The J gene is TRBJ1-1, the V gene TRBV18, with 9 bases identical to TRBD1. Looked up from germline, CDR1 is KGHSH and CDR2 is LQKENI. The CDR3 totals 14 residues. V was pared by 5 bases and J by 3 bases, with 4 bases of the junction left unmatched. Drawing the rest from reference TRBV18 and TRBJ1-1, the complete variable domain is NAGVMQNPRHLVRRRGQEARLRCSPMKGHSHVYWYRQLPEEGLKFMVYLQKENIIDESGMPKERFSAEFPKEGPSILRIQQVVRGDSAAYFCASSRDRDHTEAFFGQGTRLTVV.

The J gene is TRBJ2-1, the V gene TRBV5-1; the match to TRBD1 covers 7 bases. The CDR3 totals 17 residues. V shed 0 bases and J 1 base; nucleotides not matched to a gene: 7. Germline-derived CDR1 and CDR2 are SGHRS and YFSETQ. The CDR3 reads CASSLVRQGGSYNEQFF. The CDR3 nucleotides read TGCGCCAGCAGCTTGGTACGACAGGGTGGTTCCTACAATGAGCAGTTCTTC.